Detailed here is one T cell receptor (beta chain). CDR1 is MNHEY and CDR2 is SVGEGT in the germline V gene. V lost 7 bases to trimming and J lost 1 base; unmatched junction nucleotides: 9. The CDR3 consists of 16 residues. This entry is derived from a study of molecular identifiers for immune sequencing clone quantification. A single record per CDR3 protein comes from TCRdb applying MiXCR to the PCR reads. The sample has about 640,000 distinct CDR3 sequences, about 20% seen once. This chain joins TRBV6-2 or TRBV6-3 and TRBJ1-1, with 10 bases aligning to TRBD1. This sequence was found in a human donor in good health. Some libraries in this study had Jurkat cell RNA spiked in. Material for sequencing was naive CD8+ T cells from blood, with Jurkat cell RNA spiked in. Stated subset: FACS-sorted CD8+CD4-CCR7+CD45RA+ naive T cells. CDR3 residues: CASTPWDRGPNTEAFF. The DNA for the CDR3 is TGTGCCAGCACCCCTTGGGACAGGGGACCGAACACTGAAGCTTTCTTT.